This T cell receptor beta chain was sequenced in a study of identical twins. Notes on the study in general: Carriage of fewer insertions was seen in abundant cord blood beta clonotypes, whereas memory repertoires showed none. Models, which agreed with sharing between unrelated individuals, nonetheless underestimated the out-of-frame TCR alpha sharing seen in monozygotic twins.

This clonotype came up a few times. What it binds is unknown. Template switching supplied a universal primer site; unique molecular identifiers were carried on the cDNA. MiXCR was run by TCRdb on the 5' RACE reads, yielding one entry per CDR3 protein. The sample lists 520,000 or so distinct CDR3 sequences; roughly 21% were seen once. These same data were also listed under a study on T cells expressing NK-cell markers. This second study notes: The dominant NKG2C+ clonotypes represented about 1.0-7.0% of CD8+ T cells in six donors.

Sequencing was performed on CD4+ T cells sorted from blood. The clonotype comes from a woman between 18 and 29 years old in good health.

This chain's CDR3 is CASSEPPTGGRNYGYTF. CDR3 DNA: TGTGCCAGCAGTGAACCCCCGACAGGGGGAAGGAACTATGGCTACACCTTC. The chain recombines TRBV25-1 with TRBJ1-2; TRBD1 matches at 9 bases. This CDR3 has 17 residues. Germline V gene data show CDR1 as MGHDK and CDR2 as SYGVNS. V lost 2 bases and J lost 2; bases outside the gene matches: 9.